This passage covers 23 T cell receptor beta chains from one sample sequenced in a study of blood T cell repertoires in COVID-19. Clones were sequenced by immunoSEQ multiplex PCR, and TCRdb holds only the in-frame ones, with some missing. The sample has hundreds of thousands of clones, more than 70% seen once. The sample taken for sequencing was peripheral blood. These receptors came from a middle-aged man with acute or convalescent COVID-19.

The V call is TRBV4-1, the J call TRBJ2-1, with D maybe TRBD1 (5 bases). The germline gives CDR1 MGHRA, CDR2 YSYEKL. V was shortened by 1 base and J by 6 bases, with 16 bases between the two germline ends. CDR3 length: 16 residues. Here the CDR3 reads CASSQATVDGVNEQFF. The CDR3 DNA sequence: TGCGCCAGCAGCCAAGCGACAGTCGATGGGGTCAATGAGCAGTTCTTC.

The V and J genes are TRBV28 and TRBJ1-4; possible D gene TRBD1, 5 bases. CDR3 length equals 14 residues. The V end was cut by 6 bases, the J end by 5 bases, with 13 bases between. In germline, CDR1 is MDHEN, CDR2 SYDVKM. CDR3 amino acids: CASRRDGSNEKLFF. The CDR3 DNA reads TGTGCCAGCAGGCGGGACGGATCCAATGAAAAACTGTTTTTT.

This rearrangement joins TRBV2 to TRBJ1-1, with 11 positions matching TRBD1. CDR1 and CDR2 from the germline V gene are SNHLY and FYNNEI. V lost 10 bases and J lost 7; bases outside the gene matches: 5. The CDR3 sequence is 12 residues long. In nucleotides, the CDR3 is TGTGCCAACGGACAGGGGGCTGATGAAGCTTTCTTT. Its protein product is CANGQGADEAFF. Full variable domain (rest looked up from reference TRBV2 and TRBJ1-1): EPEVTQTPSHQVTQMGQEVILRCVPISNHLYFYWYRQILGQKVEFLVSFYNNEISEKSEIFDDQFSVERPDGSNFTLKIRSTKLEDSAMYFCANGQGADEAFFGQGTRLTVV.

This chain connects TRBV29-1 to TRBJ2-1, with 7 bases identical to TRBD1. Germline values: CDR1 SQVTM, CDR2 ANQGSEA. The CDR3 runs to 13 residues. Losses at the gene ends were 7 bases for V and 4 bases for J; bases not matched to a gene: 7. The CDR3 region has the DNA TGCAGCGGGACAGGATTTGTTTACAATGAGCAGTTCTTC. Translating it yields CSGTGFVYNEQFF.

The chain uses TRBV14 and TRBJ1-1; 8 bases match TRBD1. The germline gives CDR1 SGHDN, CDR2 FVKESK. CDR3 length equals 12 residues. The CDR3 is CAPPRDRPDSFF. The CDR3 nucleotides read TGTGCTCCCCCCCGGGACAGGCCTGACTCTTTCTTT. The whole variable domain, filled in from reference TRBV14 and TRBJ1-1, reads EAGVTQFPSHSVIEKGQTVTLRCDPISGHDNLYWYRRVMGKEIKFLLHFVKESKQDESGMPNNRFLAERTGGTYSTLKVQPAELEDSGVYFCAPPRDRPDSFFGQGTRLTVV.

V is TRBV5-1 and J is TRBJ2-2; D is unclear. V shed 4 bases and J shed 5 bases, with 24 bases lying between them. Germline CDR1 and CDR2: SGHRS and YFSETQ. This CDR3 is built from 18 residues. Written as DNA, the CDR3 is TGCGCCAGCAGCGTCCGACACATAAGTCAAATAAGGACCGGGGAGCTGTTTTTT. It yields the protein CASSVRHISQIRTGELFF.

This clone was found once. J is TRBJ1-6 and V is TRBV7-9; TRBD1 matches 9 bases. Trimming cost V 2 bases and J 9 bases; bases outside gene matches: 5. The CDR3 is made up of 15 amino acids. The V gene's germline CDR1 is SEHNR and CDR2 FQNEAQ (reference sequence). CDR3 sequence reads: CASSLFGTGSSPLHF. In DNA, the CDR3 is TGTGCCAGCAGCTTATTTGGGACAGGGTCTTCACCCCTCCACTTT. Drawing the rest from reference TRBV7-9 and TRBJ1-6, the complete variable domain is DTGVSQNPRHKITKRGQNVTFRCDPISEHNRLYWYRQTLGQGPEFLTYFQNEAQLEKSRLLSDRFSAERPKGSFSTLEIQRTEQGDSAMYLCASSLFGTGSSPLHFGNGTRLTVT.

V usage is TRBV2 and J usage is TRBJ1-4; maybe TRBD1 (6 bases). Germline V CDR1 and CDR2: SNHLY, FYNNEI. This CDR3 region has 16 residues. Trimming pared 6 bases from V and 3 bases from J, leaving 17 bases between. The CDR3 coding sequence is TGTGCCAGCAGCTTAGACAGGCCCGCACCTAATGAAAAACTGTTTTTT. Encoded protein: CASSLDRPAPNEKLFF.

The V call is TRBV5-1, the J call TRBJ1-2, with TRBD1 identical over 7 bases. CDR1 and CDR2 from the germline V gene are SGHRS and YFSETQ. The CDR3 is made up of 16 amino acids. The J segment lost 4 bases and the V segment lost 3 bases, leaving 12 bases of the junction unmatched. CDR3 bases: TGCGCCAGCAGCTCTCTTACAGGGGAGTCGGCCTATGGCTACACCTTC. Residues: CASSSLTGESAYGYTF.

The chain joins TRBV27 to TRBJ2-1; 7 positions match TRBD1. This CDR3 spans 17 amino acids. Losses at the gene ends were 4 bases for V and 0 bases for J; bases not matched to a gene: 9. Germline V gene data show CDR1 as MNHEY and CDR2 as SMNVEV (reference sequence). CDR3 DNA: TGTGCCAGCAGTTCCCGGACAGGATTGAGCTCCTACAATGAGCAGTTCTTC. Residues: CASSSRTGLSSYNEQFF.

V gene TRBV19 combines with J gene TRBJ1-4; TRBD1 might be the D (5 bases). CDR3 length: 15 amino acids. The V gene's germline CDR1 is LNHDA and CDR2 SQIVND (reference sequence). Trimming cost V 11 bases and J 2 bases, with 18 bases left between them. CDR3 loop: CASRPGGGTNEKLFF. Written as DNA, the CDR3 is TGTGCCTCAAGACCCGGGGGAGGCACTAATGAAAAACTGTTTTTT.

On this clone: The sample contains more than one DNA sequence encoding this CDR3. The chain couples TRBV12-3 or TRBV12-4 to TRBJ1-1; D is undetermined. The CDR3 extends over 13 amino acids. V lost 2 bases, J lost 1 base, and 5 bases lay in between. CDR3 coding DNA: TGTGCCAGCAGTTTAACCGGGAACACTGAAGCTTTCTTT. It specifies CASSLTGNTEAFF.

The chain carries TRBV29-1 and TRBJ2-2; no firm D call. The CDR3 runs 12 residues. Germline V CDR1 and CDR2: SQVTM, ANQGSEA. Trimming removed 5 bases from V and 1 base from J, with 5 bases in between. In DNA, the CDR3 is TGCAGCGTTCGACAGAACACCGGGGAGCTGTTTTTT. Translation: CSVRQNTGELFF.

The CDR3 is CASSFQGMNTEAFF. CDR3 sequence (DNA): TGTGCCAGTAGTTTTCAGGGGATGAACACTGAAGCTTTCTTT. V gene TRBV19 combines with J gene TRBJ1-1; TRBD1 is a possible D gene (6 bases). The CDR3 spans 14 residues. CDR1 is LNHDA and CDR2 is SQIVND in the germline V gene (reference sequence). The V gene lost 5 bases and the J gene lost 0 bases, with 10 bases spanning the gap.

The chain links TRBV7-2 to TRBJ2-1, with 7 positions matching TRBD1. V was clipped by 3 bases and J by 7 bases; unmatched bases: 9. The germline V gene encodes CDR1 SGHTA and CDR2 FQGNSA. The CDR3 sequence is 15 residues long. The CDR3, as DNA: TGTGCCAGCAGCTTTCGAGGGGGCCGGGCGAATGAGCAGTTCTTC. This sequence encodes CASSFRGGRANEQFF.

The V and J genes are TRBV3-1 (or the pseudogene TRBV3-2) and TRBJ2-5, with 8 bases lining up with TRBD2. With V trimmed by 0 bases and J by 5 bases, 8 bases remained unmatched. CDR1 is LGHDT and CDR2 is YNNKEL in the germline V gene (reference sequence). This CDR3 has 16 residues. The CDR3 DNA reads TGTGCCAGCAGCCAAGAAGCACGGGGGGGCTGGGAGACCCAGTACTTC. This codes for CASSQEARGGWETQYF.

The chain couples TRBV27 to TRBJ1-1; D call uncertain. Germline CDR1 and CDR2: MNHEY and SMNVEV (reference sequence). There are 14 residues in the CDR3. Trimming cost V 4 bases and J 5 bases, with 14 bases left between them. The CDR3 loop is CASSSRLGGTEAFF. CDR3 DNA sequence: TGTGCCAGCAGTTCCCGCCTCGGAGGTACTGAAGCTTTCTTT.

The V gene is TRBV27, the J gene TRBJ1-2; no definite D call. V was pared by 1 base and J by 5 bases, with 14 bases between. Per the germline V gene, CDR1 is MNHEY and CDR2 is SMNVEV (reference sequence). The CDR3 has 15 amino acids. This CDR3 reads CASSLLLGGAYGYTF. For the CDR3, the DNA is TGTGCCAGCAGTTTATTGTTGGGAGGAGCGTATGGCTACACCTTC.

V and J are TRBV19 and TRBJ1-2, with 7 bases identical to TRBD1. With V trimmed by 7 bases and J by 2 bases, 7 bases remained unmatched. CDR1 and CDR2 from the germline V gene are LNHDA and SQIVND (reference sequence). The CDR3 totals 14 residues. CDR3 in DNA: TGTGCCAGTATTCAGGAGACAGGGAACTATGGCTACACCTTC. It yields the protein CASIQETGNYGYTF.

This chain uses TRBV7-6 with TRBJ1-3; the match to TRBD1 covers 7 bases. The ends lost 4 bases at V and 0 bases at J; junction bases unmatched: 3. Germline CDR1 is SGHVS and CDR2 is FNYEAQ. This CDR3 is 15 amino acids long. The CDR3 region is CASSSRDSSGNTIYF. The DNA for the CDR3 is TGTGCCAGCAGCTCCCGGGACAGCTCTGGAAACACCATATATTTT.

V is TRBV3-1 (or the pseudogene TRBV3-2) and J is TRBJ2-3; 13 bases align to TRBD2. The CDR3 contains 14 residues. The V gene end was trimmed by 5 bases and the J gene end by 6 bases; junction bases not matched to a gene: 2. The germline gives CDR1 LGHDT, CDR2 YNNKEL (reference sequence). The CDR3 reads CASSGTSGVDTQYF. The CDR3 coding sequence is TGTGCCAGCAGCGGGACTAGCGGGGTTGATACGCAGTATTTT.

This clone was recorded only once. The chain couples TRBV28 to TRBJ2-7, with D perhaps TRBD1 (5 bases). Per germline, CDR1 MDHEN and CDR2 SYDVKM. V was pared by 4 bases and J by 7 bases, with 11 bases between. This CDR3 comprises 12 residues. CDR3: CASSSSRTEQYF. The CDR3 region has the DNA TGTGCCAGCAGTTCATCAAGGACAGAGCAGTACTTC.

The chain combines TRBV7-3 with TRBJ1-1; a possible D gene is TRBD1 (5 bases). Germline V gene lookup returns CDR1 SGHTA and CDR2 FQGTGA. CDR3 length: 13 residues. V dropped 2 bases and J dropped 5 bases, with 9 bases sitting between them. CDR3 nucleotides: TGTGCCAGCAGCTTAGGGGGGAGGACTGAAGCTTTCTTT. Translating it yields CASSLGGRTEAFF.